Below are 27 T cell receptor beta chains sequenced from a single sample in a study of T cells in Graves' hyperthyroidism and ophthalmopathy (dated 2019 in TCRdb). Receptors were amplified or captured by multiplex PCR. These reads were obtained on an Illumina HiSeq 2000. Amplification of TCR beta CDR3 regions was carried out from RNA transcripts. A first-round RT-PCR of the TCR CDR3 used the HTBI primer set with the Qiagen OneStep RT-PCR kit. TCRdb reanalyzed the raw reads on its own, using fastp at Q25 for trimming and MiXCR for clone calling, and kept in-frame beta chains. Each entry is one CDR3 protein sequence, shown with its most common DNA and genes. A total of a few hundred thousand distinct CDR3 sequences appear in this sample, 12% to 15% of them only once. 34% of the sample comes from the top ten. The specimen sequenced was blood. The source is a woman in her forties with Graves' ophthalmopathy.

The V gene is TRBV19, the J gene TRBJ2-3, with 13 bases fitting TRBD2. After removal of 8 bases from V and 1 base from J, the junction contained 12 bases not matched to a gene. The CDR3 extends over 18 amino acids. CDR1 is LNHDA and CDR2 is SQIVND in the germline V gene (reference sequence). CDR3 sequence (DNA): TGTGCCAGTTCTTTTCATACCGGGACTAGCGGGGGCACAGATACGCAGTATTTT. Translation: CASSFHTGTSGGTDTQYF. Together with reference TRBV19 and TRBJ2-3, the CDR3 gives the full variable domain: DGGITQSPKYLFRKEGQNVTLSCEQNLNHDAMYWYRQDPGQGLRLIYYSQIVNDFQKGDIAEGYSVSREKKESFPLTVTSAQKNPTAFYLCASSFHTGTSGGTDTQYFGPGTRLTVL.

This clonotype came up many times. The J gene is TRBJ2-3, the V gene TRBV11-1; D gene unclear. Germline CDR1 reads SGHAT; CDR2 reads FQDESV (reference sequence). Trimming took 3 bases from V and 0 from J, leaving 10 bases between them. There are 15 residues in the CDR3. CDR3 sequence: CASSLKPVSTDTQYF. The CDR3 nucleotides read TGTGCCAGCAGCTTGAAACCGGTTAGCACAGATACGCAGTATTTT.

This clonotype was picked up many times. The rearrangement uses TRBV28 and TRBJ2-1; D is unclear. Germline V gives CDR1 MDHEN, CDR2 SYDVKM. The CDR3 contains 14 residues. The ends were cut back, 3 bases at V and 0 bases at J, with 6 bases in the middle. CDR3 bases: TGTGCCAGCAGTTTTATGAGCTCCTACAATGAGCAGTTCTTC. It yields the protein CASSFMSSYNEQFF.

CDR3 coding DNA: TGTGCCAGCAAATCCCACATCTACAGGTCTAATTCACCCCTCCACTTT. It codes for CASKSHIYRSNSPLHF. This chain uses TRBV11-2 with TRBJ1-6; D possibly corresponds to TRBD1 (5 bases). Trimming pared 7 bases from V and 6 bases from J, leaving 19 bases between. The CDR3 sequence is 16 residues long. CDR1 and CDR2 from the germline V gene are SGHAT and FQNNGV.

Ten or more counts support this clonotype. The chain joins TRBV2 to TRBJ2-3, with D tentatively TRBD1 (5 bases). Between the trimmed V and J ends, which lost 8 bases and 0 bases, there was a span of 15 bases. Germline-derived CDR1 and CDR2 are SNHLY and FYNNEI. The CDR3 covers 15 residues. CDR3 protein: CASGQTESSTDTQYF. In DNA, the CDR3 is TGTGCCAGCGGACAAACTGAATCTAGCACAGATACGCAGTATTTT.

This chain connects TRBV6-5 to TRBJ1-6; TRBD1 agrees at 8 bases. V shed 2 bases, J shed 8 bases, and the junction held 11 bases outside the gene matches. Germline-derived CDR1 and CDR2 are MNHEY and SVGAGI. The CDR3 sequence is 17 residues long. CDR3 sequence reads: CASSYGPTGAGDSPLHF. The CDR3 nucleotides read TGTGCCAGCAGTTACGGCCCGACAGGGGCTGGCGATTCACCCCTCCACTTT.

This clonotype was seen repeatedly, ten times or more. The chain combines TRBV25-1 with TRBJ2-5, with D maybe TRBD2 (5 bases). From germline, CDR1 is MGHDK and CDR2 SYGVNS. The CDR3 covers 15 residues. V shed 1 base and J shed 5 bases, with 14 bases lying between them. This chain's CDR3 is CASSESAGERETQYF. The CDR3 DNA is TGTGCCAGCAGTGAATCGGCCGGGGAACGGGAGACCCAGTACTTC.

This clonotype has a count of ten or more. The chain combines TRBV20-1 with TRBJ2-5; TRBD2 matches at 8 bases. Trimming removed 5 bases from V and 5 bases from J; junction bases left unmatched: 10. This CDR3 comprises 14 residues. Germline V CDR1 and CDR2: DFQATT, SNEGSKA (reference sequence). The CDR3 is CSAEIAGPVETQYF. Written as DNA, the CDR3 is TGCAGTGCTGAGATAGCGGGACCCGTTGAGACCCAGTACTTC.

This clonotype was seen only a few times. This chain joins TRBV5-1 and TRBJ2-5, with 7 positions matching TRBD1. V trimming: 3 bases; J trimming: 4 bases; junction bases outside the gene matches: 9. CDR1 is SGHRS and CDR2 is YFSETQ in the germline V gene. This CDR3 region has 15 residues. The DNA of the CDR3 is TGCGCCAGCAGCTCGGGACAGACCGATCGAGAGACCCAGTACTTC. This sequence encodes CASSSGQTDRETQYF.

This clonotype was seen a handful of times. The V gene is TRBV9, the J gene TRBJ2-1; D unclear. Germline V gene lookup returns CDR1 SGDLS and CDR2 YYNGEE. The CDR3 has 14 amino acids. V lost 3 bases to trimming and J lost 8 bases, with 15 bases between them. CDR3 protein: CASSETLPPDEQFF. The CDR3 nucleotides read TGTGCCAGCAGCGAGACACTGCCCCCCGATGAGCAGTTCTTC.

This clonotype showed up many times. V and J are TRBV12-3 or TRBV12-4 and TRBJ1-4; TRBD1 agrees at 9 bases. The CDR3 extends over 15 amino acids. V dropped 2 bases and J dropped 11; count of bases not matched to a gene: 9. The CDR3 reads CASSLLPVGQGKLFF. As DNA, the CDR3 is TGTGCCAGCAGTTTACTCCCGGTAGGACAGGGGAAACTGTTTTTT.

This clonotype was observed many times. The chain employs TRBV11-2 and TRBJ2-3; D is undetermined. CDR1 is SGHAT and CDR2 is FQNNGV in the germline V gene. The V gene lost 5 bases and the J gene lost 5 bases, with 8 bases spanning the gap. This CDR3 is 12 amino acids long. CDR3 in amino acids: CASSIFVDTQYF. The CDR3 DNA follows: TGTGCCAGCAGCATATTTGTAGATACGCAGTATTTT.

This clonotype occurred many times. The V gene is TRBV19, the J gene TRBJ1-2; TRBD1 matches 9 bases. The CDR3 has 16 residues. J gave up 5 bases and V 4 bases, and 11 bases lay outside the gene matches. CDR1 LNHDA and CDR2 SQIVND come from the germline V gene (reference sequence). CDR3 sequence: CASSKVGTGTAYGYTF. CDR3 nucleotides: TGTGCCAGTAGTAAAGTGGGGACAGGGACAGCTTATGGCTACACCTTC.

A few counts support this clonotype. This chain joins TRBV20-1 and TRBJ2-6; either TRBD1 or TRBD2 may fit D (5 bases each). CDR1 is DFQATT and CDR2 is SNEGSKA in the germline V gene (reference sequence). The CDR3 length is 15 residues. The V end lost 2 bases, the J end lost 2 bases, and 10 bases lay between the germline ends. The CDR3, as DNA: TGCAGTGCTAGACCGAGGGGAACTGGGGCCAACGTCCTGACTTTC. Translated, it gives CSARPRGTGANVLTF.

The table lists this clonotype with many counts. V and J are TRBV9 and TRBJ1-1, with D unclear. Germline loops: CDR1 SGDLS, CDR2 YYNGEE. This CDR3 has 14 residues. Trimming removed 0 bases from V and 1 base from J, with 7 bases in between. CDR3 sequence: CASSVAPGNTEAFF. In DNA, the CDR3 is TGTGCCAGCAGCGTAGCTCCGGGGAACACTGAAGCTTTCTTT.

The rearrangement joins TRBV12-3 or TRBV12-4 to TRBJ1-2, with D maybe TRBD1 (5 bases). The CDR3 totals 14 residues. Trimming removed 2 bases at V and 6 bases at J, with 13 bases between. This chain's CDR3 is CASSLTPGPHGYTF. The CDR3 nucleotides are TGTGCCAGCAGTTTAACTCCGGGACCCCATGGCTACACCTTC.

This clonotype was seen repeatedly, ten times or more. This chain connects TRBV25-1 to TRBJ2-7; 9 nucleotides line up with TRBD1. With 4 bases clipped from V and 3 bases from J, the junction kept 4 bases outside the gene matches. Germline V CDR1 and CDR2: MGHDK, SYGVNS. This CDR3 has 14 residues. CDR3: CASSGPTGGYEQYF. The CDR3 nucleotides read TGTGCCAGCAGTGGACCGACAGGGGGCTACGAGCAGTACTTC.

Ten or more counts support this clonotype. This rearrangement joins TRBV12-3 or TRBV12-4 to TRBJ2-3; D unresolved. The CDR3 totals 13 residues. Trimming left V 5 bases short and J 4 bases short, with 10 bases between. The DNA of the CDR3 is TGTGCCAGCAGTAGAGGACGATCAGATACGCAGTATTTT. This gives the protein CASSRGRSDTQYF.

This clonotype was counted many times. The CDR3 DNA follows: TGTGCCAGCAGCCCCTTTCGAGGGAGTACCACAGATACGCAGTATTTT. Residues: CASSPFRGSTTDTQYF. The chain couples TRBV5-6 to TRBJ2-3; D is perhaps TRBD2 (5 bases). The CDR3 extends over 16 amino acids. The germline CDR1 and CDR2 sequences are SGHDT and YYEEEE. Trimming removed 4 bases at V and 2 bases at J, with 17 bases between.

This clonotype was counted ten times or more. The chain uses TRBV28 and TRBJ2-5, with unresolved D. CDR1 and CDR2 (germline): MDHEN, SYDVKM. The CDR3 totals 12 residues. Trimming left V 6 bases short and J 5 bases short, with 10 bases between. The CDR3 loop is CASSPYGETQYF. For the CDR3, the DNA is TGTGCCAGCAGCCCCTATGGGGAGACCCAGTACTTC. Full variable domain (remainder filled in from reference TRBV28 and TRBJ2-5): DVKVTQSSRYLVKRTGEKVFLECVQDMDHENMFWYRQDPGLGLRLIYFSYDVKMKEKGDIPEGYSVSREKKERFSLILESASTNQTSMYLCASSPYGETQYFGPGTRLLVL.

This clonotype was seen more than once but under ten times. The chain is built from TRBV28 and TRBJ1-5; D unclear. CDR3 length equals 16 residues. V shed 6 bases and J shed 5 bases, with 20 bases lying between them. Germline V CDR1 and CDR2: MDHEN, SYDVKM. The CDR3 bases are TGTGCCAGCAGCCGGATAAGAGTAGTATTTTATCAGCCCCAGCATTTT. It is translated as CASSRIRVVFYQPQHF. The full variable domain, rest sourced from reference TRBV28 and TRBJ1-5, is DVKVTQSSRYLVKRTGEKVFLECVQDMDHENMFWYRQDPGLGLRLIYFSYDVKMKEKGDIPEGYSVSREKKERFSLILESASTNQTSMYLCASSRIRVVFYQPQHFGDGTRLSIL.

This clonotype was picked up many times. The V gene is TRBV5-1, the J gene TRBJ2-1; D is perhaps TRBD1 (6 bases). V gave up 1 base and J gave up 8 bases, with 13 bases separating them. CDR1 and CDR2 (germline): SGHRS, YFSETQ. The CDR3 is made up of 14 amino acids. As DNA, the CDR3 is TGCGCCAGCAGCTTGAACAGGGCCATCGATGAGCAGTTCTTC. It translates to CASSLNRAIDEQFF.

The V gene is TRBV6-1, the J gene TRBJ1-5; D gene ambiguous. The V gene lost 2 bases and the J gene lost 2 bases, with 10 bases spanning the gap. From germline, CDR1 is MNHNS and CDR2 SASEGT. This CDR3 spans 15 amino acids. CDR3 coding DNA: TGTGCCAGCAGTGAATTAGGTTATGGCAATCAGCCCCAGCATTTT. It specifies CASSELGYGNQPQHF.

V is TRBV7-9 and J is TRBJ2-7, with 12 bases aligning to TRBD1. CDR3 length equals 16 residues. Germline CDR1 is SEHNR and CDR2 is FQNEAQ (reference sequence). The J segment lost 1 base and the V segment lost 5 bases, leaving 6 bases of the junction unmatched. The CDR3 DNA is TGTGCCAGCAGCCAAACGGGACAGGGGGCGTCCTACGAGCAGTACTTC. This gives the protein CASSQTGQGASYEQYF.

In its sample, this clonotype was seen many times. The rearrangement links TRBV7-9 to TRBJ1-1; the D is unclear. The V end lost 1 base, the J end lost 4 bases, and 10 bases lay between the germline ends. CDR1 and CDR2 from the germline V gene are SEHNR and FQNEAQ (reference sequence). The length of the CDR3 is 14 residues. CDR3 in DNA: TGTGCCAGCAGCTTAGGAGAAGCGCCCACTGAAGCTTTCTTT. Amino acids: CASSLGEAPTEAFF.

This clonotype was observed at least ten times. The chain uses TRBV6-1 and TRBJ1-1, with TRBD1 identical over 10 bases. V lost 1 base and J lost 4; bases outside the gene matches: 3. The CDR3 extends over 15 amino acids. Germline values: CDR1 MNHNS, CDR2 SASEGT. The CDR3 reads CASSEGTGGSTEAFF. Written as DNA, the CDR3 is TGTGCCAGCAGTGAAGGGACAGGGGGATCCACTGAAGCTTTCTTT.

The V and J genes are TRBV20-1 and TRBJ2-1, with 10 bases aligning to TRBD1. J gave up 3 bases and V 5 bases, and 10 bases lay outside the gene matches. Germline loops: CDR1 DFQATT, CDR2 SNEGSKA (reference sequence). The CDR3 extends over 16 amino acids. Here the CDR3 DNA reads TGCAGTGCTCCCCGGACAGGGGGAATCGGCTACAATGAGCAGTTCTTC. This encodes CSAPRTGGIGYNEQFF.